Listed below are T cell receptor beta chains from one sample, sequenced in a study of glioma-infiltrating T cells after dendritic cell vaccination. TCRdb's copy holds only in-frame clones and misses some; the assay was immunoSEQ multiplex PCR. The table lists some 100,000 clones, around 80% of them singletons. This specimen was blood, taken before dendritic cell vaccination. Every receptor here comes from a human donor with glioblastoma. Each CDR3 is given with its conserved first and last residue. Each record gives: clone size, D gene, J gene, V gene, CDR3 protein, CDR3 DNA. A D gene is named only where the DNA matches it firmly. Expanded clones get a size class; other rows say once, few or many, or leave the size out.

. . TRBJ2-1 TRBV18 CASSPKTDPYNEQFF TGTGCCAGCTCACCCAAGACAGATCCTTACAATGAGCAGTTCTTC
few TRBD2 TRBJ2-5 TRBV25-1 CASQRGAKETQYF TGTGCCAGCCAGCGGGGAGCTAAAGAGACCCAGTACTTC
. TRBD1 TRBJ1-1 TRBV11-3 CASSSQGDTEAFF TGTGCCAGCAGCAGTCAGGGGGACACTGAAGCTTTCTTT
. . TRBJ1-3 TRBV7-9 CASSGGQSGNTIYF TGTGCCAGCAGCGGAGGACAGTCCGGAAACACCATATATTTT
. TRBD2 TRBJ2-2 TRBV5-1 CASTLAGNTGELFF TGCGCCAGCACCCTAGCGGGGAACACCGGGGAGCTGTTTTTT
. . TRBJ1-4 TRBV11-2 CASSLGAGSNEKLFF TGTGCCAGCAGCTTAGGGGCAGGGTCTAATGAAAAACTGTTTTTT
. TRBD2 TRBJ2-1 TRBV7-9 CASSQGGRGVNEQFF TGTGCCAGCAGCCAAGGAGGGCGGGGGGTGAATGAGCAGTTCTTC
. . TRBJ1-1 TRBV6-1 CASKFRNTEAFF TGTGCCAGCAAATTCAGGAACACTGAAGCTTTCTTT
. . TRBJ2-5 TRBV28 CASSLNHGSPPYF TGTGCCAGCAGTTTGAACCACGGGTCACCTCCGTACTTC
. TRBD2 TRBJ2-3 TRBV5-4 CASSLELAGGGDTQYF TGTGCCAGCAGCTTGGAACTAGCGGGAGGGGGAGATACGCAGTATTTT
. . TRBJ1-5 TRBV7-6 CASSLRGNHQPQHF TGTGCCAGCAGCTTACGGGGGAACCATCAGCCCCAGCATTTT
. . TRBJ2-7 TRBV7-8 CASSLVRAAGEQYF TGTGCCAGCAGCTTGGTACGTGCGGCAGGGGAGCAGTACTTC
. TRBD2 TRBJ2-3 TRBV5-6 CASSLRTSGSGGTQYF TGTGCCAGCAGCCTTCGGACTAGCGGGAGTGGGGGTACGCAGTATTTT
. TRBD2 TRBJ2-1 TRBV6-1 CASSEGGLAGGYNEQFF TGTGCCAGCAGTGAGGGAGGGCTAGCGGGGGGATACAATGAGCAGTTCTTC
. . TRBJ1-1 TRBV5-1 CASSEGAGNTEAFF TGCGCCAGCAGTGAAGGGGCCGGGAACACTGAAGCTTTCTTT
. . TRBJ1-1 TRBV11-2 CASSPGRRGGTEAFF TGTGCCAGCAGCCCTGGGCGACGGGGAGGAACTGAAGCTTTCTTT
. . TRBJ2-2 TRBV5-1 CASSLRLPNTGELFF TGCGCCAGCAGCTTGCGACTACCGAACACCGGGGAGCTGTTTTTT
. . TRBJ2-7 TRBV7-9 CASSLAGGPSYEQYF TGTGCCAGCAGCTTAGCCGGGGGGCCCTCCTACGAGCAGTACTTC
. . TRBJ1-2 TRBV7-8 CASSPSGSGIANYGYTF TGTGCCAGCAGCCCTAGTGGCTCGGGGATTGCTAACTATGGCTACACCTTC
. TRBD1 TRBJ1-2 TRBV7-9 CASSLEGTGGYGYTF TGTGCCAGCAGCTTAGAGGGGACAGGGGGCTATGGCTACACCTTC
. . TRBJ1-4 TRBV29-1 CSVQGWATNEKLFF TGCAGCGTTCAGGGTTGGGCAACTAATGAAAAACTGTTTTTT
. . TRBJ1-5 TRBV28 CASSSDSRQPQHF TGTGCCAGCAGTTCGGACAGCCGACAGCCCCAGCATTTT